Listed below are T cell receptor beta chains from one sample, sequenced in a study of cytomegalovirus exposure and HLA in healthy donors. Profiled with immunoSEQ multiplex PCR; TCRdb holds only in-frame clones, not every one. The sample has under 200,000 clones, about 71% seen once; the top ten hold 1.4% to 1.5%. Sequencing was performed on PBMCs. The receptors here all came from a man aged 45-65 years in good health and CMV-seronegative. Each CDR3 is given with its conserved first and last residue.

V gene | CDR3 length | CDR3 protein
TRBV28 | 14 | CASSLPQGRTEAFF
TRBV6-1 | 15 | CASSADPRVNYGYTF
TRBV21-1 | 16 | CASSKGGQVSEYGYTF
TRBV4-2 | 15 | CASSQIGEATYEQYF
TRBV6-1 | 17 | CASSEPAIRVSDEKLFF
TRBV2 | 15 | CASSKETYSNQPQHF
TRBV5-6 | 15 | CASSLGAGPTGELFF
TRBV27 | 14 | CASSDLGGAGEQYF
TRBV6-6 | 15 | CASRTGTGIQETQYF
TRBV9 | 15 | CASSVAFAPEETQYF
TRBV2 | 15 | CASSEVGQTNEKLFF
TRBV7-3 | 17 | CASSYVGRSGFSDTQYF
TRBV19 | 15 | CASSITPGGNQPQHF
TRBV19 | 13 | CAIRGQGAGELFF
TRBV9 | 16 | CASSVVSAGGNNEQFF
TRBV6-1 | 15 | CASSEPGRIGEKLFF
TRBV4-2 | 15 | CASSQEGGYSYEQYF
TRBV7-2 | 19 | CASSLTGTDVWSSYNEQFF
TRBV4-1 | 17 | CASSLTGGSGSGNTIYF
TRBV18 | 14 | CASSPSTGFYGYTF
TRBV5-1 | 15 | CASSPPGSGANVLTF
TRBV19 | 15 | CASRAGTIVNQPQHF
TRBV5-6 | 18 | CASSSTGGGEARNTEAFF
TRBV19 | 12 | CASSIGGDGYTF
TRBV4-1 | 13 | CASGRGDTYEQYF
TRBV7-2 | 15 | CASSYPGPSTDTQYF
TRBV7-8 | 16 | CASSLTTNRGEETQYF
TRBV6-5 | 16 | CASSYGLAGGSETQYF
TRBV11-2 | 16 | CASSHRLAPSYNEQFF
TRBV9 | 15 | CASSVGRTGLYGYTF
TRBV5-8 | 14 | CASSFTGNNSPLHF
TRBV28 | 11 | CASSLSWDIHF
TRBV5-6 | 15 | CASINDWVPNEKLFF
TRBV27 | 15 | CASSPDRYSYNEQFF
TRBV29-1 | 15 | CSIKTGLVGTDEQFF
TRBV5-6 | 14 | CASSLAGGSISAHF
TRBV27 | 13 | CASSLAGDTEAFF
TRBV6-4 | 14 | CASSTSTGNYGYTF
TRBV7-2 | 14 | CASSFRDREETQYF
TRBV7-9 | 15 | CASSSTGVPNEKLFF
TRBV5-1 | 14 | CASSLGTENYGYTF
TRBV7-2 | 14 | CASSATRLGETQYF